The 25 T cell receptor beta chains below all came from one sample that was sequenced in a study of T cells in Graves' hyperthyroidism and ophthalmopathy. The CDR3 regions of TCR beta were amplified from RNA transcripts. HTBI primers were employed in a first-round RT-PCR of the TCR CDR3. TCRdb re-called the multiplex PCR reads through MiXCR, storing one row per CDR3 protein. The data contain hundreds of thousands of distinct CDR3 sequences, around 13% of them singletons. Sequencing was performed on blood. The receptor set was obtained from a woman aged 30 to 39 with Graves' hyperthyroidism.

This clonotype has ten or more counts. The genes are TRBV7-9 and TRBJ1-1; D unresolved. This CDR3 region has 11 residues. Looked up from germline, CDR1 is SEHNR and CDR2 is FQNEAQ (reference sequence). The V end was cut by 6 bases, the J end by 4 bases, with 6 bases between. CDR3 coding DNA: TGTGCCAGCAGGGGCCGCACTGAAGCTTTCTTT. This sequence encodes CASRGRTEAFF.

This clonotype was observed many times. This chain uses TRBV4-2 with TRBJ1-1; possible D gene TRBD1, 5 bases. Germline CDR1 reads LGHNA; CDR2 reads YNFKEQ. Deletions cut 4 bases from V and 1 base from J, with 10 bases between. The CDR3 is made up of 14 amino acids. The CDR3 DNA is TGTGCCAGCAGCCCCAGGGCGGGGAACACTGAAGCTTTCTTT. This gives the protein CASSPRAGNTEAFF.

The chain links TRBV24-1 to TRBJ2-7, with a weak D call TRBD1 (6 bases). The V gene lost 5 bases and the J gene lost 4 bases, with 20 bases spanning the gap. The CDR3 sequence is 16 residues long. Germline V CDR1 and CDR2: KGHDR, SFDVKD. Here the CDR3 reads CATSGTGTSDEYEQYF. CDR3 nucleotide sequence: TGTGCCACCAGTGGTACCGGGACATCGGATGAATACGAGCAGTACTTC.

This clonotype was counted ten times or more. V and J are TRBV28 and TRBJ2-3, with D possibly matching TRBD2 (6 bases). This CDR3 has 12 residues. Between the trimmed V and J ends, which lost 3 bases and 7 bases, there was a span of 8 bases. The germline V gene encodes CDR1 MDHEN and CDR2 SYDVKM. CDR3 loop: CASSLGLNTQYF. As DNA, the CDR3 is TGTGCCAGCAGTTTGGGACTTAATACGCAGTATTTT.

This chain joins TRBV20-1 and TRBJ1-5, with TRBD1 identical over 9 bases. The length of the CDR3 is 20 residues. Per germline, CDR1 DFQATT and CDR2 SNEGSKA (reference sequence). Trimming cost V 3 bases and J 0 bases; bases outside gene matches: 18. The CDR3 DNA sequence: TGCAGTGCTAGTCACCGCAACCGGGACAGGGCAAACTATAGCAATCAGCCCCAGCATTTT. Translating gives CSASHRNRDRANYSNQPQHF.

This clonotype was observed at least ten times. V is TRBV28 and J is TRBJ2-5; no clear D. The CDR3 loop spans 15 amino acids. Trimming removed 4 bases from V and 2 bases from J, with 14 bases in between. Germline CDR1 reads MDHEN; CDR2 reads SYDVKM. CDR3 protein: CASSYRVRHQETQYF. The CDR3 region has the DNA TGTGCCAGCAGTTACCGGGTGAGACATCAAGAGACCCAGTACTTC.

The V gene is TRBV5-4, the J gene TRBJ2-2; TRBD2 might be the D (5 bases). The CDR3 loop spans 15 amino acids. V lost 1 base, J lost 4 bases, and 11 bases lay in between. From germline, CDR1 is SGHNT and CDR2 YYREEE (reference sequence). CDR3 in amino acids: CASSLWGEGTGELFF. DNA for the CDR3: TGTGCCAGCAGCTTGTGGGGTGAGGGCACCGGGGAGCTGTTTTTT. The whole variable domain, remainder taken from reference TRBV5-4 and TRBJ2-2, is ETGVTQSPTHLIKTRGQQVTLRCSSQSGHNTVSWYQQALGQGPQFIFQYYREEENGRGNFPPRFSGLQFPNYSSELNVNALELDDSALYLCASSLWGEGTGELFFGEGSRLTVL.

This clonotype was detected ten times or more. The rearrangement uses TRBV20-1 and TRBJ2-2, with D maybe TRBD2 (8 bases). There are 18 residues in the CDR3. Trimming shortened V by 0 bases and J by 2 bases, and 19 bases separated the two germline ends. The germline gives CDR1 DFQATT, CDR2 SNEGSKA (reference sequence). The CDR3 bases are TGCAGTGCTAGAGATGTCTTCAGGGGGACTAGAAACACCGGGGAGCTGTTTTTT. It is translated as CSARDVFRGTRNTGELFF.

This clonotype was seen repeatedly, ten times or more. This CDR3 reads CASSHSGRRDTQYF. DNA for the CDR3: TGTGCCAGCAGCCATAGCGGGAGAAGAGATACGCAGTATTTT. The V call is TRBV27, the J call TRBJ2-3, with 9 positions matching TRBD2. The CDR3 spans 14 residues. Germline V gene lookup returns CDR1 MNHEY and CDR2 SMNVEV (reference sequence). With V trimmed by 6 bases and J by 5 bases, 6 bases remained unmatched.

In nucleotides, the CDR3 is TGTGCCAGCAGCTTGGGGGCTAGACAAAGCACAGATACGCAGTATTTT. This codes for CASSLGARQSTDTQYF. The chain combines TRBV7-2 with TRBJ2-3, with D possibly TRBD1 on 6 matching bases. V was pared by 3 bases and J by 0 bases, with 13 bases between. The CDR3 sequence is 16 residues long. Looked up from germline, CDR1 is SGHTA and CDR2 is FQGNSA.

V usage is TRBV5-4 and J usage is TRBJ1-1, with D possibly being TRBD1 (5 bases). Trimming stripped 0 bases from V and 6 bases from J, with 9 bases between. The CDR3 spans 13 residues. The germline CDR1 and CDR2 sequences are SGHNT and YYREEE (reference sequence). CDR3 sequence (DNA): TGTGCCAGCAGCTTGGGGGGCGTCGCTGAAGCTTTCTTT. Protein sequence: CASSLGGVAEAFF.

This clonotype was picked up a small number of times. The gene calls are TRBV20-1 and TRBJ2-2; D unresolved. Deletions cut 3 bases from V and 1 base from J, with 6 bases between. This CDR3 region has 13 residues. The V gene's germline CDR1 is DFQATT and CDR2 SNEGSKA (reference sequence). The CDR3 sequence: CSASALNTGELFF. CDR3 nucleotide sequence: TGCAGTGCTAGTGCCCTGAACACCGGGGAGCTGTTTTTT.

The chain is built from TRBV10-3 and TRBJ2-1, with D maybe TRBD2 (5 bases). The CDR3 totals 16 residues. Germline CDR1 and CDR2: ENHRY and SYGVKD. Trimming stripped 0 bases from V and 2 bases from J, with 11 bases between. The CDR3 DNA follows: TGTGCCATCAGTGAGTCGGGCGGGTATCCCTACAATGAGCAGTTCTTC. Translated: CAISESGGYPYNEQFF.

The rearrangement joins TRBV20-1 to TRBJ2-7; D is perhaps TRBD2 (6 bases). The CDR3 length is 15 residues. The V end lost 6 bases, the J end lost 7 bases, and 25 bases lay between the germline ends. CDR1 is DFQATT, CDR2 SNEGSKA, per germline (reference sequence). CDR3 coding DNA: TGCAGTGCCACACCGGTGGGGACTCTCTCTCGGGAGCAGTACTTC. The encoded protein is CSATPVGTLSREQYF.

This clonotype has more than one count but fewer than ten. A much larger clone lies a single base off, so this may be a read error. CDR3 sequence (DNA): TGTGCCTCTCGGGACAGCCATACCACTAATGGCTACACCTTC. It yields the protein CASRDSHTTNGYTF. This sequence joins TRBV28 and TRBJ1-2, with TRBD1 matching over 7 bases. CDR1 and CDR2 (germline): MDHEN, SYDVKM. This CDR3 has 14 amino acids. The J segment lost 6 bases and the V segment lost 11 bases, leaving 15 bases of the junction unmatched.

The table lists this clonotype with a few counts. The rearrangement joins TRBV7-9 to TRBJ2-7; 7 bases line up with TRBD1. The CDR3 loop spans 15 amino acids. Germline loops: CDR1 SEHNR, CDR2 FQNEAQ (reference sequence). The trim removed 4 bases at V and 6 bases at J, leaving 12 bases unmatched. The CDR3 spells CASSSIDRARGEQYF. The CDR3 DNA reads as TGTGCCAGCAGCTCCATTGACAGGGCCCGAGGCGAGCAGTACTTC.

This clonotype was seen a few times. The gene calls are TRBV7-8 and TRBJ1-5; perhaps TRBD1 as D (5 bases). The CDR3 extends over 13 amino acids. CDR1 is SGHVS and CDR2 is FQNEAQ in the germline V gene. The germline V and J ends were trimmed by 1 base and 8 bases, with 9 bases remaining between them. CDR3 residues: CASSLGGGEPQHF. The CDR3, as DNA: TGTGCCAGCAGCTTAGGGGGCGGGGAGCCCCAGCATTTT. Based on the CDR3 plus reference TRBV7-8 and TRBJ1-5, the full variable domain is GAGVSQSPRYKVAKRGQDVALRCDPISGHVSLFWYQQALGQGPEFLTYFQNEAQLDKSGLPSDRFFAERPEGSVSTLKIQRTQQEDSAVYLCASSLGGGEPQHFGDGTRLSIL.

The rearrangement links TRBV14 to TRBJ2-7, with 9 positions matching TRBD2. The trim removed 1 base at V and 3 bases at J, leaving 4 bases unmatched. The germline CDR1 and CDR2 sequences are SGHDN and FVKESK. The CDR3 consists of 15 residues. CDR3 bases: TGTGCCAGCAGCCAAGCCCTAGCGGGATTCTACGAGCAGTACTTC. Its translation is CASSQALAGFYEQYF.

This clonotype came up many times. V and J are TRBV20-1 and TRBJ2-7; no clear D. V lost 2 bases, J lost 1 base, and 9 bases lay in between. Germline CDR1 is DFQATT and CDR2 is SNEGSKA (reference sequence). The CDR3 length is 13 residues. The CDR3 here is CSARRGASYEQYF. In nucleotides, the CDR3 is TGCAGTGCTAGACGAGGCGCGTCCTACGAGCAGTACTTC.

CDR3 sequence (DNA): TGTGCCAGCAGCCAAGACCAGGGTACAGATACGCAGTATTTT. The encoded protein is CASSQDQGTDTQYF. This chain uses TRBV3-1 with TRBJ2-3, with a weak D call TRBD1 (5 bases). CDR3 length equals 14 residues. From germline, CDR1 is LGHDT and CDR2 YNNKEL (reference sequence). V gave up 0 bases and J gave up 3 bases, with 7 bases separating them.

Only a few counts were recorded for this clonotype. The rearrangement joins TRBV24-1 to TRBJ2-1, with TRBD2 matching 9 bases. The CDR3 totals 15 residues. V dropped 3 bases and J dropped 9; count of bases not matched to a gene: 8. Germline V gene data show CDR1 as KGHDR and CDR2 as SFDVKD. The CDR3 coding sequence is TGTGCCACCAGTGATCGGCGGGAGGGTCTCAGTGAGCAGTTCTTC. As protein: CATSDRREGLSEQFF.

This clonotype came up many times. The chain has TRBV20-1 and TRBJ2-3; 14 nucleotides align to TRBD2. Germline V lookup: CDR1 DFQATT, CDR2 SNEGSKA (reference sequence). J was trimmed by 1 base and V by 3 bases; bases with no gene match: 9. CDR3 length: 18 amino acids. CDR3 protein: CSASSGLAGGIGTDTQYF. The CDR3 DNA is TGCAGTGCTAGCTCAGGACTAGCGGGAGGAATTGGCACAGATACGCAGTATTTT.

This clonotype was seen at least ten times. CDR3 residues: CASSLQRVEQFF. In DNA form, the CDR3 reads TGTGCCAGCAGCTTGCAGCGGGTTGAGCAGTTCTTC. The chain combines TRBV7-9 with TRBJ2-1; D may be TRBD2 (6 bases). V was shortened by 3 bases and J by 9 bases, with 9 bases between the two germline ends. The CDR3 is made up of 12 amino acids. Germline V gene lookup returns CDR1 SEHNR and CDR2 FQNEAQ (reference sequence).

This chain uses TRBV30 with TRBJ1-6, with D uncertain. The CDR3 length is 14 residues. CDR1 is GTSNPN and CDR2 is SVGIG in the germline V gene (reference sequence). Trimming removed 1 base from V and 8 bases from J, with 12 bases in between. For the CDR3, the DNA is TGTGCCTGGAGTGAAGCCGGAGAGTATTCACCCCTCCACTTT. Its protein product is CAWSEAGEYSPLHF.

A few counts support this clonotype. V is TRBV30 and J is TRBJ1-2; 7 positions match TRBD1. Trimming cost V 5 bases and J 4 bases; bases outside gene matches: 4. Germline V lookup: CDR1 GTSNPN, CDR2 SVGIG (reference sequence). The CDR3 totals 12 residues. The CDR3 region is CAWLGTAYGYTF. The CDR3 bases are TGTGCCTGGCTCGGGACAGCCTATGGCTACACCTTC. Looking up the rest from reference TRBV30 and TRBJ1-2 gives the full variable domain: SQTIHQWPATLVQPVGSPLSLECTVEGTSNPNLYWYRQAAGRGLQLLFYSVGIGQISSEVPQNLSASRPQDRQFILSSKKLLLSDSGFYLCAWLGTAYGYTFGSGTRLTVV.